The 15 T cell receptor beta chains reported below all come from one sample, sequenced in a study of blood T cell repertoires in COVID-19. Assay used: immunoSEQ multiplex PCR; TCRdb lists only in-frame clones, some missing. Of 31,000 or so clones in the sample, approximately 89% were seen once. Sequencing was carried out using peripheral blood. The origin of the receptors is a human donor in a cohort sampled during active COVID-19.

This chain connects TRBV6-5 to TRBJ1-1, with D maybe TRBD1 (5 bases). From germline, CDR1 is MNHEY and CDR2 SVGAGI. Deletions cut 6 bases from V and 6 bases from J, with 17 bases between. The CDR3 runs to 14 residues. The CDR3 loop reads CASRPDWGRSEAFF. In DNA form, the CDR3 reads TGTGCCAGCAGACCCGACTGGGGGAGGTCTGAAGCTTTCTTT.

The chain combines TRBV19 with TRBJ2-7, with D maybe TRBD1 (5 bases). Trimming pared 7 bases from V and 2 bases from J, leaving 9 bases between. The CDR3 sequence is 12 residues long. Germline V CDR1 and CDR2: LNHDA, SQIVND (reference sequence). The CDR3 loop reads CASNAGTYEQYF. The CDR3 DNA sequence: TGTGCCAGTAACGCAGGGACCTACGAGCAGTACTTC.

The chain is built from TRBV2 and TRBJ1-3; possibly TRBD1 for D (5 bases). The V and J ends lost 3 bases and 4 bases respectively, with 10 bases between them. The germline V gene encodes CDR1 SNHLY and CDR2 FYNNEI. The CDR3 is made up of 14 amino acids. Written as DNA, the CDR3 is TGTGCCAGCAGTGAGGATAGGGGCGGAAACACCATATATTTT. Protein product: CASSEDRGGNTIYF.

The rearrangement uses TRBV16 and TRBJ1-4; D remains ambiguous. From germline, CDR1 is KGHSY and CDR2 FQNENV. V was trimmed by 0 bases and J by 6 bases, leaving 8 bases between them. CDR3 size: 14 residues. The DNA of the CDR3 is TGTGCCAGCAGCCAATCACACGGAGATGAAAAACTGTTTTTT. This translates into CASSQSHGDEKLFF.

The chain combines TRBV27 with TRBJ1-2; D is unclear. From germline, CDR1 is MNHEY and CDR2 SMNVEV (reference sequence). CDR3 length: 15 amino acids. The V end was cut by 5 bases, the J end by 4 bases, with 17 bases between. The CDR3, as DNA: TGTGCCAGCAGTCTCCCACCCCCGGGAACCTATGGCTACACCTTC. Translated: CASSLPPPGTYGYTF.

The V gene is TRBV5-4, the J gene TRBJ2-4; the D gene is possibly TRBD1 (6 bases). The CDR3 loop spans 17 amino acids. Trimming stripped 1 base from V and 1 base from J, with 15 bases between. Germline CDR1 is SGHNT and CDR2 is YYREEE (reference sequence). The CDR3: CASSLLGLRGAKNIQYF. The CDR3 DNA is TGTGCCAGCAGCTTGTTGGGGTTGAGGGGGGCCAAAAACATTCAGTACTTC.

The chain carries TRBV2 and TRBJ2-2, with D unresolved. The CDR3 is made up of 14 amino acids. Deletions cut 4 bases from V and 0 bases from J, with 6 bases between. Per the germline V gene, CDR1 is SNHLY and CDR2 is FYNNEI. CDR3 in DNA: TGTGCCAGCAGTGCTATAGCGAACACCGGGGAGCTGTTTTTT. Its protein product is CASSAIANTGELFF.

The chain has TRBV5-8 and TRBJ2-7; TRBD2 agrees at 12 bases. This CDR3 has 17 amino acids. Germline CDR1 and CDR2: SGHTS and YDEGEE. The trim removed 6 bases at V and 0 bases at J, leaving 10 bases unmatched. In DNA, the CDR3 is TGTGCCAGCACGGGTCTAGCGGGAGGGTTCTACTCCTACGAGCAGTACTTC. Amino acid sequence: CASTGLAGGFYSYEQYF.

This chain uses TRBV29-1 with TRBJ1-3, with 8 bases that match TRBD1. The germline gives CDR1 SQVTM, CDR2 ANQGSEA. V gave up 1 base and J gave up 0 bases; unmatched junction bases: 8. The CDR3 covers 17 residues. The CDR3 protein is CSVEVGTGGISGNTIYF. In DNA form, the CDR3 reads TGCAGCGTTGAAGTGGGGACAGGAGGGATCTCTGGAAACACCATATATTTT.

The CDR3 region is CASSISLTGFYEQYF. As DNA, the CDR3 is TGTGCCAGCAGTATATCCCTGACAGGGTTCTACGAGCAGTACTTC. This chain links TRBV11-2 with TRBJ2-7; the match to TRBD1 covers 7 bases. J lost 3 bases, V lost 6 bases, and 11 bases had no gene match. The length of the CDR3 is 15 residues. In germline, CDR1 is SGHAT, CDR2 FQNNGV.

V gene TRBV5-1 combines with J gene TRBJ1-4; TRBD1 aligns across 8 bases. The CDR3 contains 16 residues. CDR1 is SGHRS and CDR2 is YFSETQ in the germline V gene. V shed 4 bases and J 4 bases; nucleotides not matched to a gene: 9. The CDR3 region has the DNA TGCGCCAGCAGCATCGGACAGGGAGGGAATAATGAAAAACTGTTTTTT. This encodes CASSIGQGGNNEKLFF.

V usage is TRBV11-2 and J usage is TRBJ1-4, with 9 nucleotides matching TRBD1. Germline loops: CDR1 SGHAT, CDR2 FQNNGV. The V segment lost 1 base and the J segment 7 bases; nucleotides outside the gene matches: 4. The CDR3 covers 15 residues. This chain's CDR3 is CASSLAVGQGEKLFF. CDR3 nucleotides: TGTGCCAGCAGCTTAGCCGTGGGACAGGGTGAAAAACTGTTTTTT.

J is TRBJ1-4 and V is TRBV6-5; D might be TRBD1 (6 bases). Trimming cost V 6 bases and J 0 bases, with 11 bases left between them. The CDR3 spans 15 residues. The germline V gene has CDR1 MNHEY and CDR2 SVGAGI. Here the CDR3 DNA reads TGTGCCAGCAGCTACACAGGGACAACTAATGAAAAACTGTTTTTT. As protein: CASSYTGTTNEKLFF.

This rearrangement joins TRBV24-1 to TRBJ2-5; weak D call: TRBD2 (6 bases). The CDR3 is 14 residues long. V was shortened by 2 bases and J by 3 bases, with 9 bases between the two germline ends. The germline gives CDR1 KGHDR, CDR2 SFDVKD. This chain's CDR3 is CATSDSGRKETQYF. The CDR3 DNA is TGTGCCACCAGTGATTCCGGGAGAAAAGAGACCCAGTACTTC.

This clone was seen a single time. The V call is TRBV29-1, the J call TRBJ2-7; TRBD2 might be the D (5 bases). This CDR3 has 15 amino acids. V lost 0 bases to trimming and J lost 3 bases, with 15 bases between them. Germline-derived CDR1 and CDR2 are SQVTM and ANQGSEA. CDR3 amino acids: CSVEDNASSHYEQYF. The CDR3 DNA is TGCAGCGTTGAAGATAACGCTAGCAGTCACTACGAGCAGTACTTC.